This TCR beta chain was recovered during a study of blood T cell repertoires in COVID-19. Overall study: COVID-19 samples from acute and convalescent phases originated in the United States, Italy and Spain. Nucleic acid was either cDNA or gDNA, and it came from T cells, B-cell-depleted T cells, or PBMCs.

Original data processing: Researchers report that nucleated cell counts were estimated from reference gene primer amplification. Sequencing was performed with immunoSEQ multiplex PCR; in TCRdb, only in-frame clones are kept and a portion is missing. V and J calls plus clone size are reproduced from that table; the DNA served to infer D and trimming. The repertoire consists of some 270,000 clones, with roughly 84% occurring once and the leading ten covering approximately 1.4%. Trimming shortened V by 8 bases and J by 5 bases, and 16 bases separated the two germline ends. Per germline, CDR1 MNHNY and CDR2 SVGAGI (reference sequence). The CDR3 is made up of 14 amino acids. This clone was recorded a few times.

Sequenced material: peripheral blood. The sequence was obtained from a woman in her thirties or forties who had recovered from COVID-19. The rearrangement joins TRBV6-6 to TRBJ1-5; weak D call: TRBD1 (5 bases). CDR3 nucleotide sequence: TGTGCCAGCGTGGGAGGGGATATCGATCAGCCCCAGCATTTT. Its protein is CASVGGDIDQPQHF.